This T cell receptor (beta chain) was captured in a study of T cells after posttransplantation cyclophosphamide. Control samples came 1 year after myeloablative marrow transplants with methotrexate plus calcineurin inhibitor. Germline CDR1 SEHNR, CDR2 FQNEAQ (reference sequence). The V gene lost 4 bases and the J gene lost 8 bases, with 20 bases spanning the gap. The CDR3 is 15 amino acids. The repertoire was sequenced with immunoSEQ multiplex PCR; TCRdb's copy has only in-frame clones and lacks some. The sample shows around 23,000 clones, about 86% of them seen only once. The sequences come from PBMCs, collected 362 days after allogeneic stem cell transplant with calcineurin inhibitor and methotrexate. The sequence was obtained from a female patient in her thirties or forties who received an allogeneic stem cell transplant from an unrelated donor, was CMV-positive, and had acute and chronic GVHD. Some T cells may have come from the graft donor. The chain employs TRBV7-9 and TRBJ1-1; TRBD1 is a possible D gene (5 bases). CDR3 sequence reads: CASSSFKTGPGEAFF. In nucleotides, the CDR3 is TGTGCCAGCAGCTCCTTCAAAACAGGTCCTGGGGAAGCTTTCTTT. The full variable domain, rest sourced from reference TRBV7-9 and TRBJ1-1, is DTGVSQNPRHKITKRGQNVTFRCDPISEHNRLYWYRQTLGQGPEFLTYFQNEAQLEKSRLLSDRFSAERPKGSFSTLEIQRTEQGDSAMYLCASSSFKTGPGEAFFGQGTRLTVV.